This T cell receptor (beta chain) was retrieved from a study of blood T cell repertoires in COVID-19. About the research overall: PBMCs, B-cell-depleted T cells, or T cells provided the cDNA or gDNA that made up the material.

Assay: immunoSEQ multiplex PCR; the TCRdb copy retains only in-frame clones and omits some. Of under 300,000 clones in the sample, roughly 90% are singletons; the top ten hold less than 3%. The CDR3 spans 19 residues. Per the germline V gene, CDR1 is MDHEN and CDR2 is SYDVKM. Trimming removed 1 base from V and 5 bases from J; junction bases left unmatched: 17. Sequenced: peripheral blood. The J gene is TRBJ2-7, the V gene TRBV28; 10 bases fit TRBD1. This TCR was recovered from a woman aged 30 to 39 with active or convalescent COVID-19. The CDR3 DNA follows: TGTGCCAGCAGTTTATACCTATCGGGACAGGGGATTTGGCCTGACGAGCAGTACTTC. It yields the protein CASSLYLSGQGIWPDEQYF.